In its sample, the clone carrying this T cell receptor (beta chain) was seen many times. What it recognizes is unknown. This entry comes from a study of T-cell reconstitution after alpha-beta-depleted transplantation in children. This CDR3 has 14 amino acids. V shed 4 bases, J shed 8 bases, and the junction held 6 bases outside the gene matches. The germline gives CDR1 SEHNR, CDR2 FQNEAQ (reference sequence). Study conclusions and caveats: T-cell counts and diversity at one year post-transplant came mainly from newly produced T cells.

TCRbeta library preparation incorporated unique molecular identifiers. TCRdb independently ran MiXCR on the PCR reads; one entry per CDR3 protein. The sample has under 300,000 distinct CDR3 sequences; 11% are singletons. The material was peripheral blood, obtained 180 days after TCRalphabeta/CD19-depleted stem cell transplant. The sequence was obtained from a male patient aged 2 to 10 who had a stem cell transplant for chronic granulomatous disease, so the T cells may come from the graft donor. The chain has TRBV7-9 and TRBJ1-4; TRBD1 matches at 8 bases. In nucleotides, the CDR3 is TGTGCCAGCAGCTACGGGACAGGAGGCGAAAAACTGTTTTTT. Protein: CASSYGTGGEKLFF.